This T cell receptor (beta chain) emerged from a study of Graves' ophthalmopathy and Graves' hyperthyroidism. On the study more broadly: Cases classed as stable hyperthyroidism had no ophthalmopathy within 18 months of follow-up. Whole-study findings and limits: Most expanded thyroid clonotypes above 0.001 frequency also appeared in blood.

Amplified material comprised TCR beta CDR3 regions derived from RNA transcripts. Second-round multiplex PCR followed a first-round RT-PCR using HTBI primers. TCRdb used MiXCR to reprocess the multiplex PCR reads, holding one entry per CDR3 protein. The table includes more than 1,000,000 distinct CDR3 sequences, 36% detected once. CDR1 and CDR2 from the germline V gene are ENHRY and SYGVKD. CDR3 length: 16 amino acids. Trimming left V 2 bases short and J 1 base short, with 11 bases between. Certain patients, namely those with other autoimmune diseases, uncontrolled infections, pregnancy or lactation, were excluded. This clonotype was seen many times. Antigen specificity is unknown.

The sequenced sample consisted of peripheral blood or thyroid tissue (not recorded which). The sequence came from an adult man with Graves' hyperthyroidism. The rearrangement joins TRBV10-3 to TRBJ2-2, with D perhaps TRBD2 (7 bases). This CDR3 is CAISERGTKNTGELFF. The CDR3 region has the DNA TGTGCCATCAGTGAGAGGGGGACTAAGAACACCGGGGAGCTGTTTTTT.